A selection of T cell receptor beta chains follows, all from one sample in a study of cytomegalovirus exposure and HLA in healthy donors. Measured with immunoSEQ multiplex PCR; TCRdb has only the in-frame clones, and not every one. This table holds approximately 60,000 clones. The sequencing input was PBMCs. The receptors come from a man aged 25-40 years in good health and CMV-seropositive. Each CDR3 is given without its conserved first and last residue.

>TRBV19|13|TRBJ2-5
ASSTTGRVEETQY
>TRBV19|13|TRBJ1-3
ASSFAAKSGNTIY
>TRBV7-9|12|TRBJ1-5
ASSLEGSNQPQH
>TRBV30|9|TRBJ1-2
AWSEGAGYT
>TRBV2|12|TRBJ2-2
ASSERSPGRELF
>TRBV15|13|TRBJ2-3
ATSSDMISTDTQY
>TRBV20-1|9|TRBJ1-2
STDRDYGYT
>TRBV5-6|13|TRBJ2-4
ASSLVADVLNIQY
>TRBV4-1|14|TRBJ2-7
ASSTQLAGDSYEQY
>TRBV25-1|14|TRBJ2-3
ASRGARGSVADTQY
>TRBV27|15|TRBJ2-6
ASSRQFFLSGANVLT
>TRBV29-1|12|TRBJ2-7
SVDGDRESYEQY
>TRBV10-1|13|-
ATVPSAEVKYEQY
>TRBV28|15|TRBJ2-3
ASSPRTSGESMDTQY
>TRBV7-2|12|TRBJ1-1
ASSPRPGQSEAF
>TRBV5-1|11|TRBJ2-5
ASSPTGQGTQY
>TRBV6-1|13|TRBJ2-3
ASSEGLAMGDTQY
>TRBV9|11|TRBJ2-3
ASSVTSTDTQY
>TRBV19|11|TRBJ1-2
ASTGTTDYGYT
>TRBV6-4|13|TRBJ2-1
ASRPGQGDDNEQF
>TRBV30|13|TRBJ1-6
AGSGRGPVNSPLH
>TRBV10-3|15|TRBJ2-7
AIGDRTTRGYAYEQY
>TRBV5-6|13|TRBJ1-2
ASSLGQGAGGGYT
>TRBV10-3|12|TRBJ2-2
ATRTGANTGELF
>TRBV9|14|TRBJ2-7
ASSVAASQSAYEQY
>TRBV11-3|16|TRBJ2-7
ASSLDTRQGASAYEQY
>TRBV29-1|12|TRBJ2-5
SVRMETSVETQY
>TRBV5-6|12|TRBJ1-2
ASSWDRGLLGYT
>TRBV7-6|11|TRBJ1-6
ASSYRGNSPLH
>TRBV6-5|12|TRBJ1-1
ASSYKWTGTEAF
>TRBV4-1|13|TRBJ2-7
ASSQNSGSSYEQY
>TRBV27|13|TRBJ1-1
ASRRDGTGDTEAF
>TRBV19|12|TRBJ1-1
VSSTDRPHTEAF
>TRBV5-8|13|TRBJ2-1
ASRIGQVNYNEQF
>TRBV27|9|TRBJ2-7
ASSTPGEQY
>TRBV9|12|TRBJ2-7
ASSSPDRAGEQY
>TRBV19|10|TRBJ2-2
ASSISNGELF
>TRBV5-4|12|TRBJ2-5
ASSPRGGSETQY
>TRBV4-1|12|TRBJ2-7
ASSRGIGTYEQY
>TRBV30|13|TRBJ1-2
AWSVGTGSAGLLY
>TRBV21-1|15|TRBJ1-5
ASSSRNRVGSNQPQH
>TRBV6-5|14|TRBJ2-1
ASSSAGASSYNEQF
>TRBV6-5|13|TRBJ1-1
ASSYSRGGLTEAF
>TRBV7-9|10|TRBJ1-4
ASSLAEQKLF
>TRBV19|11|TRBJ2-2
ASSIGSEGELF
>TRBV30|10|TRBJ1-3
AWSTGGNTIY
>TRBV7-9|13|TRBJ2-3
ASSSRGMRTDTQY
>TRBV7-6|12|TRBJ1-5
ASSPGQGNQPQH
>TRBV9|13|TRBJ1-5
ASSGQGFSNQPQH
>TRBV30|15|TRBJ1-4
AWATGTGGAFNEKLF
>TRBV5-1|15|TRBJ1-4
ASSLTSGVSGAEKLF
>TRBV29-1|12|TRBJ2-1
SHLRGAFYNEQF
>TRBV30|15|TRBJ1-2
AWRVTPPTGVWDGYT